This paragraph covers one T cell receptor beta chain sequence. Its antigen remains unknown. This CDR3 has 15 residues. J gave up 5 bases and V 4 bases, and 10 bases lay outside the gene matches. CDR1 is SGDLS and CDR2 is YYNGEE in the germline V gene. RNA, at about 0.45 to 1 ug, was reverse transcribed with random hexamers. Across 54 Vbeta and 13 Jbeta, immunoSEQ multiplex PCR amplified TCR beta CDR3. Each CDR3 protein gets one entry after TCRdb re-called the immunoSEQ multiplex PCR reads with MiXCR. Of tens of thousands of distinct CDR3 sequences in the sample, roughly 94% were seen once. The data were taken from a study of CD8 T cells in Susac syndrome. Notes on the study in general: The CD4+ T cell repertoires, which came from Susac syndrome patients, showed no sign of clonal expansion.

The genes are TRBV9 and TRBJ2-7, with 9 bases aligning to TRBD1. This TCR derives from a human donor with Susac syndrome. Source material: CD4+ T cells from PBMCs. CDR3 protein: CASSFTGTGHDEQYF. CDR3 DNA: TGTGCCAGCAGCTTTACCGGGACAGGGCACGACGAGCAGTACTTC.